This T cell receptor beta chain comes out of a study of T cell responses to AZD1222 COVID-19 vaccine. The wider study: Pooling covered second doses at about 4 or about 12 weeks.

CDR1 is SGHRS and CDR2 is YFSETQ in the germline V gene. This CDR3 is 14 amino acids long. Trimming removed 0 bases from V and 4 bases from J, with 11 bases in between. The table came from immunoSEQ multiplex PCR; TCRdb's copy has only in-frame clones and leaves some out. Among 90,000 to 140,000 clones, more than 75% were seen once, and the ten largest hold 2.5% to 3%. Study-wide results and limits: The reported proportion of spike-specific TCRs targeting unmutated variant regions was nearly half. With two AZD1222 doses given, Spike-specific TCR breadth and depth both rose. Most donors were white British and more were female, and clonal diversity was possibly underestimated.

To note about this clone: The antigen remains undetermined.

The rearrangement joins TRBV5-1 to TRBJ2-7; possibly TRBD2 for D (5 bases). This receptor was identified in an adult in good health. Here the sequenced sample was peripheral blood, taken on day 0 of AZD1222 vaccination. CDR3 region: CASSLAAREYEQYF. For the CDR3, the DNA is TGCGCCAGCAGCTTGGCAGCACGGGAATACGAGCAGTACTTC. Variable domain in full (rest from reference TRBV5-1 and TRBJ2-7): KAGVTQTPRYLIKTRGQQVTLSCSPISGHRSVSWYQQTPGQGLQFLFEYFSETQRNKGNFPGRFSGRQFSNSRSEMNVSTLELGDSALYLCASSLAAREYEQYFGPGTRLTVT.